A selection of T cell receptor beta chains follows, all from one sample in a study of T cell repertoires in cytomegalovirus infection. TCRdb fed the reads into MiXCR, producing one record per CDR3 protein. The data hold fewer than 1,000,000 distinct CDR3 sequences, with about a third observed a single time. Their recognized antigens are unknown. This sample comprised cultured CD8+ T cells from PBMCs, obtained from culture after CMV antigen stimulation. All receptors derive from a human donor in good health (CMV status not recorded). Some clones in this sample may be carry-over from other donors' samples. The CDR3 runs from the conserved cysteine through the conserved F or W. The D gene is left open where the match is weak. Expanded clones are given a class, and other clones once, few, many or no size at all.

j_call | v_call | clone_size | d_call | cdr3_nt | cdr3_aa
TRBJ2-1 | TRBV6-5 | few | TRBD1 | TGTGCCAGCAGTTACTCGGGACAGGGTGACAATGAGCAGTTCTTC | CASSYSGQGDNEQFF
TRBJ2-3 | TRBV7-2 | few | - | TGTGCCAGCAGCTTAGGCTGGGGCCCCTGGGATACGCAGTATTTT | CASSLGWGPWDTQYF
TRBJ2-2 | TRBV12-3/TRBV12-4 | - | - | TGTGCCAGCAGAGGGGAGGACGAAGCGAACACCGGGGAGCTGTTTTTT | CASRGEDEANTGELFF
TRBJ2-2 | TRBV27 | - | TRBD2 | TGTGCCAGCAGACTAGCGGGGGGGATGAACACCGGGGAGCTGTTTTTT | CASRLAGGMNTGELFF
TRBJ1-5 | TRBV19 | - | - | TGTGCCAGTAGTATAGGTCCTCGGGACAGCAATCAGCCCCAGCATTTT | CASSIGPRDSNQPQHF
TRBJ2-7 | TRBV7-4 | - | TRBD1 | TGTGCCAGCAGCCCGGACAGGCCAGACCAGTACTTC | CASSPDRPDQYF
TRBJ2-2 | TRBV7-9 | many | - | TGTGCCAGCAGCTTAACATCTTCTGACGGGGAGCTGTTTTTT | CASSLTSSDGELFF
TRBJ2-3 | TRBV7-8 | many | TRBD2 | TGTGCCTGCCAGAGAGGAGGACTAGCGGGGTGGGCAGATACGCAGTATTTT | CACQRGGLAGWADTQYF
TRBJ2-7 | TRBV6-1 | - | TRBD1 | TGTGCCAGCAGTCAGGGACAGGACGAGCAGTACTTC | CASSQGQDEQYF
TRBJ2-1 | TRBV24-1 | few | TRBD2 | TGTGCCACCAGTGATTCTAGCGGGGGCCCTCCCACATACAATGAGCAGTTCTTC | CATSDSSGGPPTYNEQFF
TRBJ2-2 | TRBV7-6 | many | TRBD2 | TGTGCCAGCAGCCGCTATAGCGGGGGGCCCCTCACCGGGGAGCTGTTTTTT | CASSRYSGGPLTGELFF
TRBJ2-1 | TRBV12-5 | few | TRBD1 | TGTGCTAGTGGTTGGAACGACAGGGGGTACAGTAATGAGCAGTTCTTC | CASGWNDRGYSNEQFF
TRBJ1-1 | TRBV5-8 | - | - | TGTGCCAGCAGCCACCGGGGGGAGCGGACTGAAGCTTTCTTT | CASSHRGERTEAFF
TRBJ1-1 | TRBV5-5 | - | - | TGTGCCAGCAAGGGGACCGCTACTATGAACACTGAAGCTTTCTTT | CASKGTATMNTEAFF